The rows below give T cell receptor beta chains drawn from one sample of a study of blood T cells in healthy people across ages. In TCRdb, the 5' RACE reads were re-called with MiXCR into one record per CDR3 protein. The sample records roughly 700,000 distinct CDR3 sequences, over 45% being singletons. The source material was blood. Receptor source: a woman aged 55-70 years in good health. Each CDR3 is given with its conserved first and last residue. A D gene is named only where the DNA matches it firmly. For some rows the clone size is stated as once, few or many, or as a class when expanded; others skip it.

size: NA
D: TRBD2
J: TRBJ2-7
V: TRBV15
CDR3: CATSSGRAFEQYF
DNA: TGTGCCACATCAAGCGGGAGGGCCTTCGAGCAGTACTTC

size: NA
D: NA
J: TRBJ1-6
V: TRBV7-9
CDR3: CASSFGFRSSYNSPLHF
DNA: TGTGCCAGCAGCTTTGGTTTTAGGTCTTCTTATAATTCACCCCTCCACTTT

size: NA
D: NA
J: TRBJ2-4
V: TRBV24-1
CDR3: CATSDPGHGLQYF
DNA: TGTGCCACCAGTGATCCGGGACACGGTCTACAGTACTTC

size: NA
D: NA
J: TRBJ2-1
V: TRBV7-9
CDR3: CASSLERESYEQFF
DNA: TGTGCCAGCAGCTTAGAAAGGGAATCCTACGAACAGTTCTTC

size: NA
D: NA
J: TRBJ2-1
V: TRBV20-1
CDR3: CSASGSFYNEQFF
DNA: TGCAGTGCTAGCGGGAGTTTCTACAATGAGCAGTTCTTC

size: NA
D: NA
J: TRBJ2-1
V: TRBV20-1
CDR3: CSARDHSKGNNEQFF
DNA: TGCAGTGCTAGAGATCACAGCAAGGGGAACAATGAGCAGTTCTTC

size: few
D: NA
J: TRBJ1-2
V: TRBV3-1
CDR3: CASSPPGPYGYTF
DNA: TGTGCCAGCAGCCCTCCCGGGCCCTATGGCTACACCTTC

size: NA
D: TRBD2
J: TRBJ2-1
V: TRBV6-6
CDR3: CASTNSPLARSYNEQFF
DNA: TGTGCCAGCACAAACTCGCCACTAGCGCGCTCCTACAATGAGCAGTTCTTC

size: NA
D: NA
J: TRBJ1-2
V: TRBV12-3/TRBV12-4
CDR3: CASSSLAYYGYTF
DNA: TGTGCCAGCAGTTCACTTGCCTACTATGGCTACACCTTC

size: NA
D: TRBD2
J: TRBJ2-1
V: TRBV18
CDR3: CASSPLAGAGNEQFF
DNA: TGTGCCAGCTCACCACTGGCGGGAGCTGGCAATGAGCAGTTCTTC

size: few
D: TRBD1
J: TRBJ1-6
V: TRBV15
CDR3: CATSRRQGRNSPLHF
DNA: TGTGCCACCAGCAGAAGACAGGGTCGGAATTCACCCCTCCACTTT

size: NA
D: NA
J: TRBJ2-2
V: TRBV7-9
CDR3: CASSYSGANTGELFF
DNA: TGTGCCAGCAGCTATAGTGGGGCGAACACCGGGGAGCTGTTTTTT

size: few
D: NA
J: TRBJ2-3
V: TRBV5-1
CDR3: CASMVRTDTQYF
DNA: TGCGCCAGCATGGTACGCACAGATACGCAGTATTTT

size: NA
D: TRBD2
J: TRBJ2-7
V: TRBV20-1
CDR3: CSTLAGGTYEQYF
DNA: TGCAGTACCTTAGCGGGAGGGACCTACGAGCAGTACTTC

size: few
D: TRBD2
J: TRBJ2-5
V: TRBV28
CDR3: CASSLFGLAGPEETQYF
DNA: TGTGCCAGCAGTTTATTTGGGCTAGCGGGACCCGAAGAGACCCAGTACTTC

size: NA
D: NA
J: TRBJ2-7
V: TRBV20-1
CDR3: CSASSSFEHEQYF
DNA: TGCAGTGCTAGCTCTAGTTTTGAGCATGAGCAGTACTTC

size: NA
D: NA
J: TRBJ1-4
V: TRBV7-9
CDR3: CASSPLGGNKEKLFF
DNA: TGTGCCAGCAGCCCCCTGGGGGGCAATAAGGAAAAACTGTTTTTT

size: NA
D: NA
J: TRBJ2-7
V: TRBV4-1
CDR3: CASGRGAGSYEQYF
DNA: TGCGCCAGCGGCAGGGGGGCCGGATCCTACGAGCAGTACTTC